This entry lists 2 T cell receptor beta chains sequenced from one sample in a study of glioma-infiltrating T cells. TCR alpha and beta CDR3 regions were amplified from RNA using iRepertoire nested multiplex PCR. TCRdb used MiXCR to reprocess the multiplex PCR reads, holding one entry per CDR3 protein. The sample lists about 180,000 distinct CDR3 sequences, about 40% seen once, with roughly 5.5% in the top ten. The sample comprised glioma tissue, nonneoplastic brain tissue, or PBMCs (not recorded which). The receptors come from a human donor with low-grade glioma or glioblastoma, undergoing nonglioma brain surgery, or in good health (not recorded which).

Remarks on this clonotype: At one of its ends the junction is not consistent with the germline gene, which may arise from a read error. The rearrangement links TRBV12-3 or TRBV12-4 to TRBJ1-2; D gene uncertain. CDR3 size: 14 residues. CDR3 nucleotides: TGTGCCAGCAGTTTTGCGAACAGTTCTTATGGATACACCTTC. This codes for CASSFANSSYGYTF.

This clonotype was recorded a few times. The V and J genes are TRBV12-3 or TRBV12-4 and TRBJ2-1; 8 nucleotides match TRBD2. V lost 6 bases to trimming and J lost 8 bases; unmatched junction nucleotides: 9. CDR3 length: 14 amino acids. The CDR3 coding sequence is TGTGCCAGCAGCCCGGGGGGGGGTATGTATGAGCAGTTCTTC. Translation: CASSPGGGMYEQFF.